Sequencing of this T cell receptor beta chain was carried out in a study of a mutant IDH1 vaccine in newly diagnosed glioma. About the study: Every participant had undergone radiotherapy, temozolomide, or both before, and most underwent both.

The CDR3 spans 16 residues. Trimming pared 0 bases from V and 10 bases from J, leaving 19 bases between. Germline-derived CDR1 and CDR2 are MRHNA and SNTAGT. In regard to this clone: What it binds is unknown.

Time point defined: week 5, during vaccination. With topical imiquimod, each dose of the vaccine consisted of 300 ug of mutant IDH1 20-mer peptide. Donor tumors were new WHO grade 3 or 4 IDH1-mutant, ATRX-lost astrocytomas. Study-wide results and caveats: Altogether, approximately 93% of patients exhibited vaccine-induced immune responses.

Assay used: immunoSEQ multiplex PCR; TCRdb lists only in-frame clones, some missing. The profile shows more than 9,500 clones, around 86% of them singletons. The TCR sequence derives from a woman between 40 and 55 years old with glioma. Some clones in this sample may be carry-over from other donors' samples. This specimen consisted of PBMCs, obtained from a glioma patient whose treatment included an IDH1 peptide vaccine. The chain combines TRBV6-4 with TRBJ2-1; D possibly corresponds to TRBD1 (6 bases). Here the CDR3 DNA reads TGTGCCAGCAGTGACTCAGGGGGAACCGGGTCGACGGAGCAGTTCTTC. Amino acids: CASSDSGGTGSTEQFF.